Sequencing of this T cell receptor (beta chain) was carried out in a study of T-cell memory formation after mild COVID-19. Overall study findings and caveats: Researchers could not confirm that second-wave clones peaking on day 37 targeted SARS-CoV-2. That cross-reactive memory joined was suggested by some responding clones appearing in pre-infection memory. Whereas later expanders leaned CD4+, clones contracting day 15 to 85 showed a balanced CD4/CD8 makeup. Contracting CD4+ clones sat mainly in CM and EM; CD8+ in EMRA.

This clonotype was detected ten times or more. The antigen is undetermined. TCRdb redid the calling of the 5' RACE reads with MiXCR, one entry per CDR3 protein. The table shows around 340,000 distinct CDR3 sequences, with approximately 15% occurring only once. J lost 7 bases, V lost 0 bases, and 2 bases had no gene match. CDR1 and CDR2 (germline): MNHEY, SMNVEV (reference sequence). The CDR3 length is 14 residues. Source material: PBMCs or a T cell subset sorted from them (not recorded which). The V call is TRBV27, the J call TRBJ1-4; 7 bases fit TRBD1. This receptor was identified in a man between 18 and 35 years old who had mild COVID-19 (a few samples of this study predate the infection). Cell type and time point are not known. The CDR3 loop reads CASSLSGGGEKLFF. The CDR3 DNA follows: TGTGCCAGCAGTTTATCAGGGGGCGGTGAAAAACTGTTTTTT.